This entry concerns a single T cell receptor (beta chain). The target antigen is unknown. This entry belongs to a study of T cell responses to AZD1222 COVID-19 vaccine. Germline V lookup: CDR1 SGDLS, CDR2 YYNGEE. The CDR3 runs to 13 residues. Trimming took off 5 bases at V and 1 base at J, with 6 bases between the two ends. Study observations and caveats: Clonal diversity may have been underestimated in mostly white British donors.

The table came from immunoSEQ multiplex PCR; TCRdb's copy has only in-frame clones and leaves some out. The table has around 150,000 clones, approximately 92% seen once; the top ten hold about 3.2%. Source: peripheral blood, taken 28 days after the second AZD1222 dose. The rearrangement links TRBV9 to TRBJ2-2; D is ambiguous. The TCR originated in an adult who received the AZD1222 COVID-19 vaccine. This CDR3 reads CASSTQNTGELFF. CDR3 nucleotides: TGTGCCAGCAGTACTCAGAACACCGGGGAGCTGTTTTTT.